The clone carrying this T cell receptor beta chain showed up just a few times. Its matching antigen is unknown. At the Johns Hopkins FTIC core, DNA taken from cultured CD4+ T cells was sequenced by way of the Oncomine TCR Beta short-read assay. One entry per CDR3 protein results from TCRdb running MiXCR on the PCR reads. The profile shows 4,000 or so distinct CDR3 sequences, about 19% of them singletons. The data are from a study of vaccination and CD4 T cells after COVID-19. V lost 3 bases and J 6 bases, leaving 9 bases between the germline ends. CDR3 length equals 12 residues. Specified treatment: roughly 10-day PBMC culture with coronavirus spike peptide pools or control peptides (ViraFEST assay).

The sample comprised CD4+ T cells from blood, cultured in vitro. V usage is TRBV12-3 or TRBV12-4 and J usage is TRBJ2-7; the D is unclear. This clonotype was obtained from a human donor who had recovered from COVID-19. DNA of the CDR3: TGTGCCAGCAGTTTTCTGGCGAGCGAGCAGTACTTC. This translates into CASSFLASEQYF.